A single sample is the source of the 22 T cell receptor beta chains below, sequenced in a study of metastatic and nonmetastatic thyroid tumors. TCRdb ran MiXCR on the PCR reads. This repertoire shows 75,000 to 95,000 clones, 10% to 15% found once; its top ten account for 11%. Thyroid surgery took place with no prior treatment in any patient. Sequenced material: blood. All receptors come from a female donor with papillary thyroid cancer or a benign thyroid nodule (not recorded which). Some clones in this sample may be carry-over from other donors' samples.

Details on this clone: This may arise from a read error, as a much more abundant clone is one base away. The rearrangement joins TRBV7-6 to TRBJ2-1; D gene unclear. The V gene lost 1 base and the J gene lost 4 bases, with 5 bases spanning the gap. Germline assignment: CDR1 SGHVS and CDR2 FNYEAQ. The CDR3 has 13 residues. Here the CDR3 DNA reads TGTGCCAGCAGCTTAGGACGATACAATGAGCAGTTCTTC. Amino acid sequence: CASSLGRYNEQFF.

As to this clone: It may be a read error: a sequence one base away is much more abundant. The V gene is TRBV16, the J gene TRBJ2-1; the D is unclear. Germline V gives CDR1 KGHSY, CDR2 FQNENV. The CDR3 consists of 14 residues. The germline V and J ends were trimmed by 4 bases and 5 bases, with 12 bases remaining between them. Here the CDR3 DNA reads TGTGCCAGCAGCCTCAGGCTTCACAACAATGAGCAGTTCTTC. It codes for CASSLRLHNNEQFF.

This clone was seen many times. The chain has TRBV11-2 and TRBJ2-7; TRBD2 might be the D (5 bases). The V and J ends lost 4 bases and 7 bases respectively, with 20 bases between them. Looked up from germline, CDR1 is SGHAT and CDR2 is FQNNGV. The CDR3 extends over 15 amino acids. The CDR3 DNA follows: TGTGCCAGCAGCTCCCCACGGACGGCCCGGGGAGAGCAGTACTTC. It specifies CASSSPRTARGEQYF. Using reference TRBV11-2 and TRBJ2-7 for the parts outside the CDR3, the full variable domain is EAGVAQSPRYKIIEKRQSVAFWCNPISGHATLYWYQQILGQGPKLLIQFQNNGVVDDSQLPKDRFSAERLKGVDSTLKIQPAKLEDSAVYLCASSSPRTARGEQYFGPGTRLTVT.

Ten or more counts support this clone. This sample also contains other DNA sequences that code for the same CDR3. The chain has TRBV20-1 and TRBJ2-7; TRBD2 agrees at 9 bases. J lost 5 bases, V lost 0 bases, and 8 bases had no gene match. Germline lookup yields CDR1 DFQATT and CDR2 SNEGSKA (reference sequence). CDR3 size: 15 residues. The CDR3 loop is CSAREAGGIGDEQYF. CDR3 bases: TGCAGTGCTAGAGAAGCGGGAGGCATCGGGGACGAGCAGTACTTC.

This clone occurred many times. CDR3 DNA sequence: TGTGCCAGCAGCTCCTACTGGGACACTGAAGCTTTCTTT. Translating gives CASSSYWDTEAFF. The rearrangement uses TRBV11-2 and TRBJ1-1; D is unresolved. Trimming shortened V by 4 bases and J by 3 bases, and 9 bases separated the two germline ends. Looked up from germline, CDR1 is SGHAT and CDR2 is FQNNGV. The CDR3 is 13 amino acids.

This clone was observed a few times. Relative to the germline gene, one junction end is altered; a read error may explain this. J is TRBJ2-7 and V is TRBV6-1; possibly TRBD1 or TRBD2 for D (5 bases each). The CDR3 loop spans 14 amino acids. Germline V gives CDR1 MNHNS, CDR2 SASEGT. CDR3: CASSEYRGAGEQCF. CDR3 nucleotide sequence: TGTGCCAGCAGTGAGTATAGAGGGGCGGGCGAGCAGTGCTTC.

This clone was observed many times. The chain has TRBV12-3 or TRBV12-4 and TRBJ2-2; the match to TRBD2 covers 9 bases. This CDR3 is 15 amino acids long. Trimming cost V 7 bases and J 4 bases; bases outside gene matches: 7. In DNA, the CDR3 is TGTGCCAGCAACCTAGGGACTAGCAGCACCGGGGAGCTGTTTTTT. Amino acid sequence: CASNLGTSSTGELFF.

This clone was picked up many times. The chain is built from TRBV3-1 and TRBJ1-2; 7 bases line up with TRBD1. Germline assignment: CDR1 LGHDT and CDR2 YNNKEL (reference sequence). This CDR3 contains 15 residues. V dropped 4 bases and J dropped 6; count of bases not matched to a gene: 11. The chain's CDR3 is CASSPTPQGNHGYTF. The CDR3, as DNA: TGTGCCAGCAGCCCCACGCCACAGGGGAATCATGGCTACACCTTC. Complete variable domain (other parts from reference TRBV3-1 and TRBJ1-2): DTAVSQTPKYLVTQMGNDKSIKCEQNLGHDTMYWYKQDSKKFLKIMFSYNNKELIINETVPNRFSPKSPDKAHLNLHINSLELGDSAVYFCASSPTPQGNHGYTFGSGTRLTVV.

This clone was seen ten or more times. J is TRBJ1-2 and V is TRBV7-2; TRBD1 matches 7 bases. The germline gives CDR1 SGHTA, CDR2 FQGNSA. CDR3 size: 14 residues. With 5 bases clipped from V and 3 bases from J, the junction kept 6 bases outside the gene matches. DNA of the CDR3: TGTGCCAGCAGCCCGACAGGGTTGGACTATGGCTACACCTTC. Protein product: CASSPTGLDYGYTF. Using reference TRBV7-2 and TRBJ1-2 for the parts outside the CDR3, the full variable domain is GAGVSQSPSNKVTEKGKDVELRCDPISGHTALYWYRQSLGQGLEFLIYFQGNSAPDKSGLPSDRFSAERTGGSVSTLTIQRTQQEDSAVYLCASSPTGLDYGYTFGSGTRLTVV.

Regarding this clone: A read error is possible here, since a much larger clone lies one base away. CDR3 loop: CASTQQFVGSTIYF. The CDR3 DNA reads as TGTGCCAGCACGCAGCAGTTTGTTGGAAGCACCATATATTTT. The V and J genes are TRBV12-3 or TRBV12-4 and TRBJ1-3; D gene uncertain. The CDR3 is 14 residues long.

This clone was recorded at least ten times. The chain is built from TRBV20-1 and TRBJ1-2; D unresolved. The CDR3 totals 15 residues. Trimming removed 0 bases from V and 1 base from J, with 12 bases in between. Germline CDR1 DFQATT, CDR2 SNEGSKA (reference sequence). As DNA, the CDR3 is TGCAGTGCTAGAGATCGGCGTCAGCTTAACTATGGCTACACCTTC. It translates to CSARDRRQLNYGYTF.

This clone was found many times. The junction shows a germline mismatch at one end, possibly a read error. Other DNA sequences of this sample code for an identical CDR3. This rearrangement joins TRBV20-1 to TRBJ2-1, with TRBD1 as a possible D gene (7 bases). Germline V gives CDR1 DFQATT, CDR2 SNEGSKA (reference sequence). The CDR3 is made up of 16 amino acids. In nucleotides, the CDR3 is TGCAGTGCCAGAGATCGGTCGGCAGGGGGGTTGGATGAGCAGTTCTTC. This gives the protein CSARDRSAGGLDEQFF.

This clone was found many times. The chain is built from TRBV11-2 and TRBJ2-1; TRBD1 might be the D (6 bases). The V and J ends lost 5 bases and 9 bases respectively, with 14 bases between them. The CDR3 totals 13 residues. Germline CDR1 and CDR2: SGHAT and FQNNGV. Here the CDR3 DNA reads TGTGCCAGCAGCCGAGAGAGGGGGAGTGAGCAGTTCTTC. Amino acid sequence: CASSRERGSEQFF.

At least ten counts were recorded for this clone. CDR3 region: CASSAGVRGQGEKLFF. CDR3 bases: TGTGCCAGCAGTGCGGGGGTAAGGGGGCAGGGTGAAAAACTGTTTTTT. V gene TRBV6-4 combines with J gene TRBJ1-4; 7 bases match TRBD1. V was pared by 4 bases and J by 7 bases, with 12 bases of the junction left unmatched. Germline CDR1 and CDR2: MRHNA and SNTAGT. This CDR3 comprises 16 residues.

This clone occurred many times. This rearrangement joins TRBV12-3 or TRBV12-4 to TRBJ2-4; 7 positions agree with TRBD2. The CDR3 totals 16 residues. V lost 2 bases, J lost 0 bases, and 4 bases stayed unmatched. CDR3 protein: CASSLMGGGAKNIQYF. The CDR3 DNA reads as TGTGCCAGCAGTTTAATGGGGGGGGGAGCCAAAAACATTCAGTACTTC.

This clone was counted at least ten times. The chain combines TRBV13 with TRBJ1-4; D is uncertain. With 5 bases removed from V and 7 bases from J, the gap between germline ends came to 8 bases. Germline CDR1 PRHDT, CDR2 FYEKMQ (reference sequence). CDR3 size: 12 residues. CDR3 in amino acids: CASSQAGEKLFF. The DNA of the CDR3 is TGTGCCAGCAGCCAAGCGGGTGAAAAACTGTTTTTT.

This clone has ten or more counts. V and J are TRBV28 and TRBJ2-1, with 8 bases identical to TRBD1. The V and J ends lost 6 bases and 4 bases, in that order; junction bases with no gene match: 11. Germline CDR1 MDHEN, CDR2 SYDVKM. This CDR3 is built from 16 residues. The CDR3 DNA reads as TGTGCCAGCAGGTTAACCGCAGGGGGCGGTTACAATGAGCAGTTCTTC. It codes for CASRLTAGGGYNEQFF. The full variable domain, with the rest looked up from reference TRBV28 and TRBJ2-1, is DVKVTQSSRYLVKRTGEKVFLECVQDMDHENMFWYRQDPGLGLRLIYFSYDVKMKEKGDIPEGYSVSREKKERFSLILESASTNQTSMYLCASRLTAGGGYNEQFFGPGTRLTVL.

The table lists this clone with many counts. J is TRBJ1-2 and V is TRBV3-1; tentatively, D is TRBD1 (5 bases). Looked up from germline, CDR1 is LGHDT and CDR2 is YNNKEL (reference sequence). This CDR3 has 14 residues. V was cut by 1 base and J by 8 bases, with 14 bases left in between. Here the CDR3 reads CASSQGEGIFGYTF. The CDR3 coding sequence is TGTGCCAGCAGCCAAGGGGAGGGGATCTTCGGCTACACCTTC. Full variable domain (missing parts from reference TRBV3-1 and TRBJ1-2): DTAVSQTPKYLVTQMGNDKSIKCEQNLGHDTMYWYKQDSKKFLKIMFSYNNKELIINETVPNRFSPKSPDKAHLNLHINSLELGDSAVYFCASSQGEGIFGYTFGSGTRLTVV.

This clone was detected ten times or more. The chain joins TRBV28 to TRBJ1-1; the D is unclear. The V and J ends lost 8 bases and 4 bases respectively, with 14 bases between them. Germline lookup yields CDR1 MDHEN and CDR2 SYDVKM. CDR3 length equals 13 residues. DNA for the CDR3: TGTGCCAGCGAAAAGGAGTTGAGCACTGAAGCTTTCTTT. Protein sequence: CASEKELSTEAFF.

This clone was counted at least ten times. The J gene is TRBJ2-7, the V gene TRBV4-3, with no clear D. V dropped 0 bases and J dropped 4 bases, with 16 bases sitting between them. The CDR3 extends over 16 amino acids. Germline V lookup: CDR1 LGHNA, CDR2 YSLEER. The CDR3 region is CASSQDSWRGQYEQYF. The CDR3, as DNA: TGCGCCAGCAGCCAAGATAGCTGGCGCGGCCAATACGAGCAGTACTTC.

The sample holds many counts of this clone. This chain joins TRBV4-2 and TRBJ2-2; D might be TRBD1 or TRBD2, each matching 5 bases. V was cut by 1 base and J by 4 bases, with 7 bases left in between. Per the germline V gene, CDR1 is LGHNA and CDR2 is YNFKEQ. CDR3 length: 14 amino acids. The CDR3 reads CASSQAGTTGELFF. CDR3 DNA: TGTGCCAGCAGCCAAGCGGGGACCACCGGGGAGCTGTTTTTT.

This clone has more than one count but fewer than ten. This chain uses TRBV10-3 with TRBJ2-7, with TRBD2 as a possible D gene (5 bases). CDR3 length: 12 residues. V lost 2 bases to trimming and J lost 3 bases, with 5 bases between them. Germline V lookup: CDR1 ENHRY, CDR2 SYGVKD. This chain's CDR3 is CAISEEGYEQYF. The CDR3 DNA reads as TGTGCCATCAGTGAGGAGGGCTACGAGCAGTACTTC.